The sequence of this TCR beta chain was determined in a study of T cells in Graves' hyperthyroidism and ophthalmopathy. Study-level findings and limits: Ophthalmopathy was distinguished from stable hyperthyroidism by 13 V-J signatures. The model made its ophthalmopathy prediction, and onset followed a median about 5.9 months later.

This CDR3 is built from 15 residues. Germline values: CDR1 SGHRS, CDR2 YFSETQ. J lost 2 bases, V lost 4 bases, and 6 bases had no gene match. Regions amplified from RNA transcripts were the TCR beta CDR3 regions. In the first-round RT-PCR of the TCR CDR3, the HTBI primer set was used. In TCRdb, the multiplex PCR reads were re-called with MiXCR into one record per CDR3 protein. The data show around 760,000 distinct CDR3 sequences, roughly a third seen once. This clonotype was detected many times. Its cognate antigen is unknown. The clonotype was recovered from a woman between 40 and 50 years old with Graves' hyperthyroidism. Sequencing was performed on blood. The V and J genes are TRBV5-1 and TRBJ1-1, with TRBD1 matching over 9 bases. CDR3 bases: TGCGCCAGCAGCGCTGGGGACAGGGCAAACACTGAAGCTTTCTTT. This codes for CASSAGDRANTEAFF.